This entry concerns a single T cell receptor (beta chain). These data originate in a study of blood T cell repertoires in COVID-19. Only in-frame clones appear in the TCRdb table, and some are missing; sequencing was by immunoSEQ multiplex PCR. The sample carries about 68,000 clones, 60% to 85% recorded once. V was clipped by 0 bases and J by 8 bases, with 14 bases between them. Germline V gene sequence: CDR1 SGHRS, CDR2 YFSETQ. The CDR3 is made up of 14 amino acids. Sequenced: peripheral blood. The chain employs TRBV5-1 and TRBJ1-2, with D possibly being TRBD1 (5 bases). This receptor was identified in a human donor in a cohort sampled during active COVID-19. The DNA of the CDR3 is TGCGCCAGCAGCTTGGCCGAGGAGGGACTAGGCTACACCTTC. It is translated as CASSLAEEGLGYTF.